This entry lists 7 T cell receptor beta chains sequenced from one sample in a study of cytomegalovirus exposure and HLA in healthy donors. A multiplex PCR was run with 60 Vbeta primers and 13 Jbeta primers. The protocol was immunoSEQ multiplex PCR, while the TCRdb copy is restricted to in-frame clones and leaves out a portion. This table holds some 110,000 clones, approximately 76% found once. Sequencing input: PBMCs. The receptor set was obtained from a man over 45 in good health and CMV-seropositive.

The chain links TRBV5-1 to TRBJ1-2, with D possibly matching TRBD1 (6 bases). V lost 1 base and J lost 5, with 9 bases in between. This CDR3 is 13 amino acids long. Germline CDR1 SGHRS, CDR2 YFSETQ. This CDR3 reads CASSLRGGYGYTF. The CDR3, as DNA: TGCGCCAGCAGCTTGAGAGGGGGTTATGGCTACACCTTC.

The J gene is TRBJ2-1, the V gene TRBV15, with TRBD1 matching over 7 bases. With V trimmed by 7 bases and J by 7 bases, 10 bases remained unmatched. The germline V gene has CDR1 LNHNV and CDR2 YYDKDF (reference sequence). The CDR3 has 14 amino acids. The CDR3 region has the DNA TGTGCCACCACTCCGAAGAGGGGGCTGAATGAGCAGTTCTTC. Translation gives CATTPKRGLNEQFF.

This clone turned up a few times. The V call is TRBV11-3, the J call TRBJ2-1; TRBD2 agrees at 11 bases. V lost 5 bases, J lost 12 bases, and 15 bases stayed unmatched. In germline, CDR1 is SGHNT, CDR2 YENEEA. The CDR3 length is 16 residues. The CDR3 coding sequence is TGTGCCAGCAGCGAACTAGCGGGGGCCCTGATTGGGGGGCAGTTCTTC. Its translation is CASSELAGALIGGQFF.

The chain is built from TRBV13 and TRBJ1-5; the D gene is possibly TRBD1 (5 bases). Germline V lookup: CDR1 PRHDT, CDR2 FYEKMQ (reference sequence). V was trimmed by 2 bases and J by 0 bases, leaving 5 bases between them. There are 14 residues in the CDR3. In DNA form, the CDR3 reads TGTGCCAGCAGCTTACAGGGTAGCAATCAGCCCCAGCATTTT. Translation: CASSLQGSNQPQHF.

The rearrangement uses TRBV15 and TRBJ2-1, with TRBD2 matching over 7 bases. CDR3 length: 17 amino acids. Germline CDR1 and CDR2: LNHNV and YYDKDF (reference sequence). The V segment lost 0 bases and the J segment 5 bases; nucleotides outside the gene matches: 10. The CDR3: CATSRERWTRSHNEQFF. The CDR3 bases are TGTGCCACCAGCAGAGAGAGGTGGACTAGGAGTCACAATGAGCAGTTCTTC.

Comment on this clone: The germline gene is not matched at one end of the junction; a read error may be the cause. This chain connects TRBV6-5 to TRBJ2-7; tentatively, D is TRBD2 (5 bases). The CDR3 consists of 13 residues. Germline V lookup: CDR1 MNHEY, CDR2 SVGAGI. The CDR3: CASSNSGTYEQYF. As DNA, the CDR3 is TGTGCCAGCAGTAACTCCGGGACCTACGAGCAGTACTTC.

The rearrangement joins TRBV28 to TRBJ1-1; 9 bases match TRBD1. V lost 4 bases and J lost 5; bases outside the gene matches: 5. Per the germline V gene, CDR1 is MDHEN and CDR2 is SYDVKM. The CDR3 loop spans 14 amino acids. The CDR3 DNA reads TGTGCCAGCAGTTCGCACAGGGGGCGGACTGAAGCTTTCTTT. Protein sequence: CASSSHRGRTEAFF.